One sample yielded the 29 T cell receptor beta chains listed below, sequenced in a study of blood T cell repertoires in COVID-19 (dated by TCRdb to the early 2020s). The library was made by the immunoSEQ multiplex PCR assay. Imported from immuneACCESS, the table was reduced by TCRdb to in-frame sequences with V and J called. These copies leave out some clones; in studies compared against another copy, an unresolved V gene accounts for under half, and the cause of the remainder is not known. The sample table lists approximately 110,000 clones, less than 85% of them with a count of one. The top ten constitute about 18% of the sample. Sequencing used peripheral blood. The source of these receptors is a woman in her sixties with acute or convalescent COVID-19.

The chain recombines TRBV5-1 with TRBJ2-2; D is ambiguous. Germline CDR1 and CDR2: SGHRS and YFSETQ. The CDR3 consists of 13 residues. V dropped 4 bases and J dropped 6 bases, with 10 bases sitting between them. This CDR3 is CASSVAQAGELFF. In DNA, the CDR3 is TGCGCCAGCAGCGTCGCGCAGGCCGGGGAGCTGTTTTTT.

The chain has TRBV7-6 and TRBJ2-2, with 8 bases that match TRBD2. Germline trimming cut 1 base from V and 1 base from J; bases unmatched to any gene: 5. CDR1 is SGHVS and CDR2 is FNYEAQ in the germline V gene. This CDR3 is built from 17 residues. This CDR3 reads CASSLGSAGGNTGELFF. The DNA for the CDR3 is TGTGCCAGCAGCTTAGGATCCGCGGGGGGGAACACCGGGGAGCTGTTTTTT.

The gene calls are TRBV9 and TRBJ1-3; D is undetermined. The germline V gene encodes CDR1 SGDLS and CDR2 YYNGEE. The CDR3 runs to 15 residues. V lost 0 bases to trimming and J lost 4 bases, with 11 bases between them. The CDR3 DNA is TGTGCCAGCAGCGTAGAGGCAGGTCCCGGAAACACCATATATTTT. Translated: CASSVEAGPGNTIYF.

V gene TRBV2 combines with J gene TRBJ1-2, with D tentatively TRBD1 (5 bases). The CDR3 spans 13 residues. Germline values: CDR1 SNHLY, CDR2 FYNNEI. The germline V and J ends were trimmed by 9 bases and 4 bases, with 15 bases remaining between them. CDR3 DNA: TGTGCCAGTGAGCTGGTAGACAGCTATGGCTACACCTTC. It yields the protein CASELVDSYGYTF.

The V gene is TRBV7-2, the J gene TRBJ2-1; 7 bases agree with TRBD2. Germline assignment: CDR1 SGHTA and CDR2 FQGNSA. There are 14 residues in the CDR3. The trim removed 2 bases at V and 4 bases at J, leaving 2 bases unmatched. The CDR3 bases are TGTGCCAGCAGCTTATCTAGCGGATACAATGAGCAGTTCTTC. Protein product: CASSLSSGYNEQFF. The whole variable domain, filled in from reference TRBV7-2 and TRBJ2-1, reads GAGVSQSPSNKVTEKGKDVELRCDPISGHTALYWYRQSLGQGLEFLIYFQGNSAPDKSGLPSDRFSAERTGGSVSTLTIQRTQQEDSAVYLCASSLSSGYNEQFFGPGTRLTVL.

This sequence joins TRBV19 and TRBJ1-2; D might be TRBD1 (5 bases). This CDR3 has 14 amino acids. V was shortened by 7 bases and J by 2 bases, with 14 bases between the two germline ends. From germline, CDR1 is LNHDA and CDR2 SQIVND (reference sequence). The DNA for the CDR3 is TGTGCCAGTACCTTGGCGGGACGGAACTATGGCTACACCTTC. Translating gives CASTLAGRNYGYTF. Complete variable domain (other parts from reference TRBV19 and TRBJ1-2): DGGITQSPKYLFRKEGQNVTLSCEQNLNHDAMYWYRQDPGQGLRLIYYSQIVNDFQKGDIAEGYSVSREKKESFPLTVTSAQKNPTAFYLCASTLAGRNYGYTFGSGTRLTVV.

The V and J genes are TRBV5-1 and TRBJ1-2, with a weak D call TRBD1 (6 bases). Trimming pared 4 bases from V and 1 base from J, leaving 11 bases between. CDR1 is SGHRS, CDR2 YFSETQ, per germline. The CDR3 spans 14 residues. Written as DNA, the CDR3 is TGCGCCAGCAGCCCAACACAGGGTAACTATGGCTACACCTTC. This translates into CASSPTQGNYGYTF. Using reference TRBV5-1 and TRBJ1-2 for the parts outside the CDR3, the full variable domain is KAGVTQTPRYLIKTRGQQVTLSCSPISGHRSVSWYQQTPGQGLQFLFEYFSETQRNKGNFPGRFSGRQFSNSRSEMNVSTLELGDSALYLCASSPTQGNYGYTFGSGTRLTVV.

The chain couples TRBV7-8 to TRBJ1-5; 7 nucleotides agree with TRBD1. From germline, CDR1 is SGHVS and CDR2 FQNEAQ. The CDR3 totals 13 residues. The V and J ends lost 5 bases and 3 bases, in that order; junction bases with no gene match: 1. The CDR3: CASSGTVNQPQHF. CDR3 nucleotide sequence: TGTGCCAGCAGCGGGACAGTCAATCAGCCCCAGCATTTT.

The rearrangement joins TRBV29-1 to TRBJ1-4; 9 bases are a match to TRBD1. V shed 1 base and J 8 bases; nucleotides not matched to a gene: 11. From germline, CDR1 is SQVTM and CDR2 ANQGSEA. The CDR3 totals 16 residues. CDR3 protein: CSVEGPDRGGPEKLFF. The DNA of the CDR3 is TGCAGCGTTGAAGGCCCGGACAGGGGTGGGCCGGAAAAACTGTTTTTT.

This clone turned up a few times. This chain connects TRBV28 to TRBJ1-2, with D hard to call. Trimming removed 3 bases from V and 4 bases from J, with 12 bases in between. CDR3 length equals 14 residues. CDR1 is MDHEN and CDR2 is SYDVKM in the germline V gene. The chain's CDR3 is CASSFPDNSYGYTF. CDR3 DNA sequence: TGTGCCAGCAGTTTTCCCGACAACAGCTATGGCTACACCTTC.

V gene TRBV11-2 combines with J gene TRBJ2-7; 8 bases are shared with TRBD1. This CDR3 spans 15 amino acids. Losses at the gene ends were 5 bases for V and 3 bases for J; bases not matched to a gene: 9. The V gene's germline CDR1 is SGHAT and CDR2 FQNNGV. CDR3 sequence (DNA): TGTGCCAGCAGCCCCCAGGACAGGGCACGCTACGAGCAGTACTTC. Amino acid sequence: CASSPQDRARYEQYF.

The rearrangement uses TRBV19 and TRBJ1-1; TRBD1 might be the D (5 bases). The V end lost 3 bases, the J end lost 4 bases, and 9 bases lay between the germline ends. Germline loops: CDR1 LNHDA, CDR2 SQIVND (reference sequence). The CDR3 length is 13 residues. CDR3 in amino acids: CASSIQGGTEAFF. In nucleotides, the CDR3 is TGTGCCAGTAGTATTCAGGGCGGCACTGAAGCTTTCTTT.

This clone was detected once. The chain couples TRBV7-9 to TRBJ1-2, with a possible D match to TRBD1 (5 bases). Trimming cost V 4 bases and J 1 base, with 16 bases left between them. Germline V gene data show CDR1 as SEHNR and CDR2 as FQNEAQ (reference sequence). The CDR3 runs 16 residues. CDR3 protein: CASSSIPGEGNYGYTF. The CDR3 DNA is TGTGCCAGCAGCTCCATACCGGGGGAAGGTAACTATGGCTACACCTTC. Based on the CDR3 plus reference TRBV7-9 and TRBJ1-2, the full variable domain is DTGVSQNPRHKITKRGQNVTFRCDPISEHNRLYWYRQTLGQGPEFLTYFQNEAQLEKSRLLSDRFSAERPKGSFSTLEIQRTEQGDSAMYLCASSSIPGEGNYGYTFGSGTRLTVV.

The V gene is TRBV10-3, the J gene TRBJ2-1; D is possibly TRBD1 (6 bases). Germline values: CDR1 ENHRY, CDR2 SYGVKD. This CDR3 region has 16 residues. V lost 0 bases and J 0 bases, leaving 9 bases between the germline ends. The CDR3 loop reads CAISESLGASYNEQFF. The CDR3 region has the DNA TGTGCCATCAGTGAGTCATTGGGGGCCTCCTACAATGAGCAGTTCTTC.

This clone was counted many times. The V gene is TRBV14, the J gene TRBJ2-7; a possible D gene is TRBD1 (6 bases). Germline loops: CDR1 SGHDN, CDR2 FVKESK. Trimming left V 4 bases short and J 1 base short, with 23 bases between. The CDR3 is made up of 18 amino acids. The CDR3 sequence: CASSPNQIFARGSYEQYF. The CDR3 DNA sequence: TGTGCCAGCAGCCCGAACCAGATATTCGCAAGGGGGTCCTACGAGCAGTACTTC.

The V call is TRBV29-1, the J call TRBJ1-4; no clear D. Germline CDR1 and CDR2: SQVTM and ANQGSEA. The V gene lost 5 bases and the J gene lost 0 bases, with 7 bases spanning the gap. This CDR3 comprises 13 residues. For the CDR3, the DNA is TGCAGCGTTCTCGCAGCAACTAATGAAAAACTGTTTTTT. It yields the protein CSVLAATNEKLFF.

V usage is TRBV29-1 and J usage is TRBJ2-5; 7 positions match TRBD2. The V segment lost 3 bases and the J segment 5 bases; nucleotides outside the gene matches: 12. CDR1 SQVTM and CDR2 ANQGSEA come from the germline V gene. The CDR3 loop spans 15 amino acids. The CDR3 DNA reads TGCAGCGTTGAGCGACTAGCCGGGGCCGGGGAGACCCAGTACTTC. Translation: CSVERLAGAGETQYF.

This clone was seen only once. The CDR3 reads CASSDRVDQPQHF. In DNA, the CDR3 is TGTGCCAGCTCCGACAGGGTGGATCAGCCCCAGCATTTT. J is TRBJ1-5 and V is TRBV6-5; 7 nucleotides line up with TRBD1. Germline V gives CDR1 MNHEY, CDR2 SVGAGI. V lost 8 bases and J lost 5; bases outside the gene matches: 6. The CDR3 consists of 13 residues.

The chain combines TRBV7-9 with TRBJ1-1, with 7 bases matching TRBD1. There are 15 residues in the CDR3. The germline V gene encodes CDR1 SEHNR and CDR2 FQNEAQ (reference sequence). Trimming cost V 1 base and J 11 bases; bases outside gene matches: 13. The CDR3: CASSLDGQATPGAFF. The CDR3 DNA is TGTGCCAGCAGCTTAGATGGACAGGCTACTCCAGGTGCTTTCTTT.

The J gene is TRBJ2-2, the V gene TRBV18, with D unresolved. The ends were cut back, 1 base at V and 1 base at J, with 4 bases in the middle. CDR1 is KGHSH, CDR2 LQKENI, per germline. The CDR3 spans 14 residues. The CDR3 region is CASSPQLNTGELFF. The CDR3, as DNA: TGTGCCAGCTCACCACAACTGAACACCGGGGAGCTGTTTTTT.

This chain links TRBV18 with TRBJ1-1, with unresolved D. Trimming cost V 1 base and J 0 bases, with 9 bases left between them. The CDR3 has 15 residues. CDR1 is KGHSH and CDR2 is LQKENI in the germline V gene. CDR3 nucleotides: TGTGCCAGCTCACCACTCGGACTAATGAACACTGAAGCTTTCTTT. Its translation: CASSPLGLMNTEAFF.

The V and J genes are TRBV6-2 or TRBV6-3 and TRBJ2-3, with 10 bases aligning to TRBD1. J lost 3 bases, V lost 0 bases, and 3 bases had no gene match. The CDR3 has 16 residues. The V gene's germline CDR1 is MNHEY and CDR2 SVGEGT. The CDR3 is CASSYSRTGGTDTQYF. Here the CDR3 DNA reads TGTGCCAGCAGTTACTCGCGGACAGGGGGGACAGATACGCAGTATTTT.

The chain uses TRBV18 and TRBJ2-5; no definite D call. Germline CDR1 KGHSH, CDR2 LQKENI. The CDR3 totals 14 residues. Trimming took 0 bases from V and 4 from J, leaving 9 bases between them. DNA of the CDR3: TGTGCCAGCTCACCACCCCCCAGGTCAGAGACCCAGTACTTC. It encodes CASSPPPRSETQYF.

This clone was seen a single time. The rearrangement links TRBV11-2 to TRBJ2-4; 7 positions match TRBD1. The CDR3 spans 16 residues. Germline-derived CDR1 and CDR2 are SGHAT and FQNNGV. Germline trimming cut 6 bases from V and 3 bases from J; bases unmatched to any gene: 11. CDR3 nucleotide sequence: TGTGCCAGCAGACCGTCGACAGGGTCCGGCAAAAACATTCAGTACTTC. Protein product: CASRPSTGSGKNIQYF.

V usage is TRBV18 and J usage is TRBJ1-5, with D possibly matching TRBD1 (6 bases). Trimming removed 2 bases from V and 1 base from J, with 12 bases in between. CDR3 length equals 16 residues. The germline V gene encodes CDR1 KGHSH and CDR2 LQKENI. CDR3 sequence: CASSPEGGGSNQPQHF. The CDR3 bases are TGTGCCAGCTCACCAGAGGGAGGGGGGAGCAATCAGCCCCAGCATTTT.

This clone was seen only a few times. The rearrangement links TRBV5-1 to TRBJ2-7; TRBD2 agrees at 8 bases. Germline V gene data show CDR1 as SGHRS and CDR2 as YFSETQ. J lost 4 bases, V lost 6 bases, and 12 bases had no gene match. This CDR3 has 15 residues. The chain's CDR3 is CASTPTGTRSYEQYF. As DNA, the CDR3 is TGCGCCAGCACCCCCACGGGGACTAGATCTTACGAGCAGTACTTC.

The chain has TRBV25-1 and TRBJ1-2; D gene unclear. Germline V gives CDR1 MGHDK, CDR2 SYGVNS. The CDR3 is made up of 13 amino acids. The V and J ends lost 2 bases and 2 bases respectively, with 6 bases between them. The chain's CDR3 is CASSEGENYGYTF. CDR3 DNA sequence: TGTGCCAGCAGTGAAGGAGAGAACTATGGCTACACCTTC.

V gene TRBV9 combines with J gene TRBJ2-3; 13 positions match TRBD2. The CDR3 runs to 16 residues. V was pared by 4 bases and J by 7 bases, with 9 bases of the junction left unmatched. In germline, CDR1 is SGDLS, CDR2 YYNGEE. The CDR3, as DNA: TGTGCCAGCAGCCTCGGGACTAGCGGGAATGTGAATACGCAGTATTTT. As protein: CASSLGTSGNVNTQYF. Combining the CDR3 with reference TRBV9 and TRBJ2-3 gives the whole variable domain DSGVTQTPKHLITATGQRVTLRCSPRSGDLSVYWYQQSLDQGLQFLIQYYNGEERAKGNILERFSAQQFPDLHSELNLSSLELGDSALYFCASSLGTSGNVNTQYFGPGTRLTVL.

This rearrangement joins TRBV5-1 to TRBJ1-1; D may be TRBD1 (6 bases). The CDR3 spans 15 residues. The V gene's germline CDR1 is SGHRS and CDR2 YFSETQ. Trimming removed 1 base at V and 6 bases at J, with 16 bases between. Here the CDR3 DNA reads TGCGCCAGCAGCTTGACTCCAGGGGTTCGAGCTGAAGCTTTCTTT. It yields the protein CASSLTPGVRAEAFF. Full variable domain (missing parts from reference TRBV5-1 and TRBJ1-1): KAGVTQTPRYLIKTRGQQVTLSCSPISGHRSVSWYQQTPGQGLQFLFEYFSETQRNKGNFPGRFSGRQFSNSRSEMNVSTLELGDSALYLCASSLTPGVRAEAFFGQGTRLTVV.